These 21 T cell receptor beta chains share one sample of origin, sequenced in a study of blood T cell repertoires in COVID-19. Assay used: immunoSEQ multiplex PCR; TCRdb lists only in-frame clones, some missing. Counted here are roughly 250,000 clones, 70% to 75% occurring once; the ten biggest clones make up approximately 3.2%. Specimen: peripheral blood. The receptors here all came from a woman of 80 years or more with acute or convalescent COVID-19.

The sample holds a few counts of this clone. The V call is TRBV10-3, the J call TRBJ1-3, with no clear D. Per the germline V gene, CDR1 is ENHRY and CDR2 is SYGVKD. The V end was cut by 6 bases, the J end by 4 bases, with 19 bases between. CDR3 size: 16 residues. The CDR3 loop reads CAISEGLGHVGNTIYF. In DNA, the CDR3 is TGTGCCATCAGCGAGGGTCTTGGGCACGTGGGAAACACCATATATTTT.

The chain recombines TRBV28 with TRBJ1-5; TRBD1 might be the D (6 bases). CDR1 and CDR2 from the germline V gene are MDHEN and SYDVKM. V shed 1 base and J shed 2 bases, with 12 bases lying between them. The CDR3 is made up of 16 amino acids. Here the CDR3 reads CASSLLGAGGNQPQHF. DNA of the CDR3: TGTGCCAGCAGTTTATTGGGGGCAGGGGGCAATCAGCCCCAGCATTTT.

The chain carries TRBV11-2 and TRBJ2-7, with TRBD2 matching over 11 bases. The CDR3 consists of 16 residues. V trimming: 6 bases; J trimming: 6 bases; junction bases outside the gene matches: 13. The germline V gene encodes CDR1 SGHAT and CDR2 FQNNGV. The CDR3 DNA sequence: TGTGCCAGCAGTAAGCTGGCCACTAGCGGGAGAGCCGAGCAGTACTTC. This gives the protein CASSKLATSGRAEQYF.

The gene calls are TRBV3-1 (or the pseudogene TRBV3-2) and TRBJ2-5; D uncertain. Germline V gene lookup returns CDR1 LGHDT and CDR2 YNNKEL (reference sequence). V shed 1 base and J shed 3 bases, with 12 bases lying between them. The CDR3 runs 15 residues. CDR3 in DNA: TGTGCCAGCAGCCAAGGAGGAAATCTTAAAGAGACCCAGTACTTC. It is translated as CASSQGGNLKETQYF.

V and J are TRBV10-3 and TRBJ2-3; TRBD2 matches 10 bases. V trimming: 7 bases; J trimming: 3 bases; junction bases outside the gene matches: 7. CDR3 size: 15 residues. Germline CDR1 reads ENHRY; CDR2 reads SYGVKD. CDR3 region: CAIKAGGPGTDTQYF. The CDR3 DNA is TGTGCCATCAAAGCGGGGGGGCCGGGGACAGATACGCAGTATTTT.

The chain is built from TRBV2 and TRBJ2-2, with D possibly matching TRBD2 (6 bases). This CDR3 has 15 amino acids. The germline CDR1 and CDR2 sequences are SNHLY and FYNNEI. Trimming took off 6 bases at V and 3 bases at J, with 14 bases between the two ends. Written as DNA, the CDR3 is TGTGCCAGCAGCTTAGACTCGGGGGACACCGGGGAGCTGTTTTTT. It codes for CASSLDSGDTGELFF.

This rearrangement joins TRBV5-8 to TRBJ1-3; 9 bases are a match to TRBD1. The CDR3 runs to 16 residues. Germline assignment: CDR1 SGHTS and CDR2 YDEGEE. The trim removed 3 bases at V and 4 bases at J, leaving 8 bases unmatched. Here the CDR3 DNA reads TGTGCCAGCAGCTCTACAGGGGGCGCAACCGGAAACACCATATATTTT. Its translation: CASSSTGGATGNTIYF.

This clone was counted at least ten times. V is TRBV7-2 and J is TRBJ1-6; D is unresolved. V shed 3 bases and J shed 10 bases, with 13 bases lying between them. The CDR3 spans 14 residues. Germline V gene lookup returns CDR1 SGHTA and CDR2 FQGNSA. CDR3 DNA: TGTGCCAGCAGCTTTTGGGCCCATCAATCACCCCTCCACTTT. Translation gives CASSFWAHQSPLHF.

This clone appeared a few times. The genes are TRBV29-1 and TRBJ1-2; tentatively, D is TRBD1 (6 bases). Germline V gives CDR1 SQVTM, CDR2 ANQGSEA. With 3 bases removed from V and 2 bases from J, the gap between germline ends came to 16 bases. The CDR3 loop spans 15 amino acids. This CDR3 reads CSVDRGGEGNYGYTF. DNA of the CDR3: TGCAGCGTTGACAGGGGAGGGGAAGGAAACTATGGCTACACCTTC.

In DNA, the CDR3 is TGCGCCAGCAGCTCTACAGGGGTGAACACTGAAGCTTTCTTT. It specifies CASSSTGVNTEAFF. The chain recombines TRBV5-1 with TRBJ1-1; 7 bases align to TRBD1. With V trimmed by 3 bases and J by 0 bases, 2 bases remained unmatched. In germline, CDR1 is SGHRS, CDR2 YFSETQ. This CDR3 spans 14 amino acids.

The chain uses TRBV2 and TRBJ1-4; D is uncertain. V lost 2 bases and J lost 0, with 4 bases in between. The CDR3 is 14 amino acids. Germline V gene data show CDR1 as SNHLY and CDR2 as FYNNEI. The CDR3 nucleotides are TGTGCCAGCAGTGAACAGGCAACTAATGAAAAACTGTTTTTT. Protein product: CASSEQATNEKLFF.

This chain connects TRBV27 to TRBJ2-7, with a possible D match to TRBD1 (6 bases). CDR1 and CDR2 from the germline V gene are MNHEY and SMNVEV (reference sequence). The CDR3 is 14 amino acids. V shed 3 bases and J shed 3 bases, with 12 bases lying between them. In DNA form, the CDR3 reads TGTGCCAGCAGTTTTCAGGGGACAAACTACGAGCAGTACTTC. Protein: CASSFQGTNYEQYF.

The chain recombines TRBV4-2 with TRBJ2-1; D might be TRBD2 (6 bases). Germline values: CDR1 LGHNA, CDR2 YNFKEQ. CDR3 length equals 16 residues. V dropped 0 bases and J dropped 0 bases, with 9 bases sitting between them. The CDR3 DNA reads as TGTGCCAGCAGCCAAGAAGGAGGGAGCTCCTACAATGAGCAGTTCTTC. Amino acid sequence: CASSQEGGSSYNEQFF.

The chain employs TRBV2 and TRBJ1-2, with TRBD1 as a possible D gene (5 bases). Per germline, CDR1 SNHLY and CDR2 FYNNEI. V lost 2 bases, J lost 4 bases, and 17 bases lay in between. The CDR3 has 16 residues. DNA for the CDR3: TGTGCCAGCAGTGAACGCTTGACAAACGGGGGCTATGGCTACACCTTC. Residues: CASSERLTNGGYGYTF.

The CDR3 protein is CASRSTSGSIYEQYF. In DNA, the CDR3 is TGTGCCAGCAGATCGACTAGCGGGAGTATCTACGAGCAGTACTTC. The rearrangement links TRBV11-2 to TRBJ2-7, with 12 positions matching TRBD2. Trimming took 6 bases from V and 3 from J; bases not matched to a gene: 6. This CDR3 has 15 residues. The germline V gene encodes CDR1 SGHAT and CDR2 FQNNGV.

This clone was found once. This sequence joins TRBV7-9 and TRBJ2-1; possibly TRBD2 for D (5 bases). V was pared by 4 bases and J by 3 bases, with 19 bases between. The germline V gene encodes CDR1 SEHNR and CDR2 FQNEAQ (reference sequence). The CDR3 loop spans 17 amino acids. The CDR3 DNA reads as TGTGCCAGCAGCTCTAGCCTAAGCGTGGAAGGCTACAATGAGCAGTTCTTC. It specifies CASSSSLSVEGYNEQFF.

CDR3 residues: CASSPSGLTSPEAFF. CDR3 in DNA: TGTGCCAGCAGCCCTTCGGGACTCACAAGTCCCGAAGCTTTCTTT. The V gene is TRBV5-6, the J gene TRBJ1-1; tentatively, D is TRBD1 (5 bases). The CDR3 spans 15 residues. Germline assignment: CDR1 SGHDT and CDR2 YYEEEE. Between the trimmed V and J ends, which lost 4 bases and 8 bases, there was a span of 21 bases.

The CDR3 DNA follows: TGCGCCAGCAGCCAAGAACTAGCATACTACGAGCAGTACTTC. Its translation: CASSQELAYYEQYF. V gene TRBV4-1 combines with J gene TRBJ2-7, with a weak D call TRBD2 (6 bases). Looked up from germline, CDR1 is MGHRA and CDR2 is YSYEKL. The CDR3 length is 14 residues. The V and J ends lost 0 bases and 3 bases respectively, with 9 bases between them.

A note on this clone: Other DNA sequences in the sample encode the same CDR3. V usage is TRBV18 and J usage is TRBJ1-1, with D tentatively TRBD1 (5 bases). Germline CDR1 reads KGHSH; CDR2 reads LQKENI. V shed 6 bases and J shed 4 bases, with 15 bases lying between them. This CDR3 has 14 amino acids. The CDR3 reads CASSPSGARTEAFF. CDR3 DNA: TGTGCCAGCTCGCCTAGCGGGGCGCGCACTGAAGCTTTCTTT.

The rearrangement joins TRBV11-2 to TRBJ1-3, with D possibly matching TRBD1 (6 bases). Germline assignment: CDR1 SGHAT and CDR2 FQNNGV. V lost 3 bases and J 0 bases, leaving 9 bases between the germline ends. The CDR3 runs 15 residues. CDR3 sequence: CASSFGQSSGNTIYF. In nucleotides, the CDR3 is TGTGCCAGCAGCTTCGGACAGAGCTCTGGAAACACCATATATTTT.

Many counts were recorded for this clone. The V and J genes are TRBV20-1 and TRBJ2-1; D is unclear. Germline V lookup: CDR1 DFQATT, CDR2 SNEGSKA (reference sequence). V was trimmed by 3 bases and J by 6 bases, leaving 12 bases between them. The CDR3 sequence is 13 residues long. CDR3 loop: CSASLNRINEQFF. CDR3 bases: TGCAGTGCTAGTCTAAACAGAATCAATGAGCAGTTCTTC.